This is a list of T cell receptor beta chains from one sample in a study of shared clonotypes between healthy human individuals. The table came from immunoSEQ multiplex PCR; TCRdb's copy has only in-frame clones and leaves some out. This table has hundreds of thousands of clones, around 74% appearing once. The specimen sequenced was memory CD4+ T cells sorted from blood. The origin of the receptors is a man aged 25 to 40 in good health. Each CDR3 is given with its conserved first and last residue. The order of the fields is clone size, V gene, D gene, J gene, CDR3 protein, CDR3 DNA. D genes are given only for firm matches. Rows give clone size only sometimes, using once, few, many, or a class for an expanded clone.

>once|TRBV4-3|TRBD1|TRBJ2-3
CASSQDGTGRRDTQYF
TGCGCCAGCAGCCAGGACGGGACAGGGAGGAGAGATACGCAGTATTTT
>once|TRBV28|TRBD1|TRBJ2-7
CASRTGQGPYEQYF
TGTGCCAGCAGGACGGGACAGGGCCCCTACGAGCAGTACTTC
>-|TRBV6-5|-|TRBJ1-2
CASSYYGGADGYTF
TGTGCCAGCAGTTACTATGGAGGGGCGGATGGCTACACCTTC
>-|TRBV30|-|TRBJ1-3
CAWTRGGAGNTIYF
TGTGCCTGGACTCGCGGGGGAGCTGGAAACACCATATATTTT
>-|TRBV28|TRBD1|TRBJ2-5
CASSAWTGEYQETQYF
TGTGCCAGCAGTGCTTGGACAGGGGAATATCAAGAGACCCAGTACTTC
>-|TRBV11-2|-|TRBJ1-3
CASSSRADGNTIYF
TGTGCCAGCAGCTCTCGGGCGGACGGAAACACCATATATTTT
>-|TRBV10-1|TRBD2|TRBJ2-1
CATRTSANEQFF
TGCGCCACCCGGACTAGCGCCAATGAGCAGTTCTTC
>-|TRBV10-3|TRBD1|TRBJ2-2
CAISETIPGQSAGTGELFF
TGTGCCATCAGTGAGACCATACCGGGACAGTCTGCGGGCACCGGGGAGCTGTTTTTT
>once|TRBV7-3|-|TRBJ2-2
CASSLTLMGELFF
TGTGCCAGCAGCTTAACGCTGATGGGGGAGCTGTTTTTT
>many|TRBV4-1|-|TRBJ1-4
CASSQAVGGNEKLFF
TGCGCCAGCAGCCAGGCGGTGGGGGGGAATGAAAAACTGTTTTTT
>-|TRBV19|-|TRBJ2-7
CASKKAVQTYEQYF
TGTGCCAGCAAGAAGGCGGTACAGACCTACGAGCAGTACTTC
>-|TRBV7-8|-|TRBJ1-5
CASSSQGSNQPQHF
TGTGCCAGCAGCTCACAGGGTAGCAATCAGCCCCAGCATTTT
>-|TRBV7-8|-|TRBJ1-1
CASSYPGRNTEAFF
TGTGCCAGCAGTTACCCGGGTCGGAACACTGAAGCTTTCTTT
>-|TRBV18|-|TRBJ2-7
CASSLSGDYEQYF
TGTGCCAGCTCACTTTCGGGCGACTACGAGCAGTACTTC
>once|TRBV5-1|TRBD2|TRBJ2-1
CASSGGTSGDNEQFF
TGCGCCAGCAGCGGCGGGACTAGCGGGGACAATGAGCAGTTCTTC
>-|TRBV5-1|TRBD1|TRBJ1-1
CASSGTGDGTEAFF
TGCGCCAGCAGCGGCACAGGGGATGGGACTGAAGCTTTCTTT
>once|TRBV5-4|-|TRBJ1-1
CASSFRAPNTEAFF
TGTGCCAGCAGCTTCAGGGCTCCCAACACTGAAGCTTTCTTT
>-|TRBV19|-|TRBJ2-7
CASSKPGETDSYEQYF
TGTGCCAGTAGTAAGCCGGGGGAGACGGATTCTTACGAGCAGTACTTC
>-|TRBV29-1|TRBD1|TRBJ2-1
CSGQGAYNEQFF
TGCAGCGGACAGGGGGCCTACAATGAGCAGTTCTTC
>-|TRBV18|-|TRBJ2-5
CASSQTETQYF
TGTGCCAGCTCACAAACGGAGACCCAGTACTTC
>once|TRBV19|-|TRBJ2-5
CASRSTSQGTQYF
TGTGCCAGTAGGTCGACATCGCAAGGGACCCAGTACTTC
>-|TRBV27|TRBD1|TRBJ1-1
CASGNGGTGENTEAFF
TGTGCCAGCGGAAACGGGGGGACAGGGGAGAACACTGAAGCTTTCTTT
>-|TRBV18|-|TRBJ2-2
CASSPPGSHTGELFF
TGTGCCAGCTCACCACCCGGCAGTCACACCGGGGAGCTGTTTTTT
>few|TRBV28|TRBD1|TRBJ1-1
CASSGDRGILTEAFF
TGTGCCAGCAGTGGGGACAGGGGGATTCTCACTGAAGCTTTCTTT
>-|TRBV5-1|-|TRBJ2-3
CASRPDKNPQYF
TGCGCCAGCAGGCCGGACAAAAACCCGCAGTATTTT
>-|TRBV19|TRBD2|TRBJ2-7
CASGYAGTSGRDEQYF
TGTGCCAGTGGGTATGCCGGGACTAGCGGGAGAGACGAGCAGTACTTC
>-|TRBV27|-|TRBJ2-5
CASSSRGRQETQYF
TGTGCCAGCAGTAGTAGGGGCCGCCAAGAGACCCAGTACTTC
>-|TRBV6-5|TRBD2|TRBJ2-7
CASSFTAGGPSEQYF
TGTGCCAGCAGCTTCACTGCGGGAGGGCCGAGCGAGCAGTACTTC
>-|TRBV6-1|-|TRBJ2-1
CASSGLALQENEQFF
TGTGCCAGCAGCGGACTCGCTCTTCAGGAAAATGAGCAGTTCTTC
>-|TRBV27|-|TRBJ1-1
CASSLTVSSGAFF
TGTGCCAGCAGCCTTACGGTTTCTTCGGGAGCTTTCTTT
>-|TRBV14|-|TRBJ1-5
CASSQGDNQPQHF
TGTGCCAGCAGCCAAGGCGACAATCAGCCCCAGCATTTT
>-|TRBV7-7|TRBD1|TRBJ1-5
CASSSVPGQGLGTFGSNQPQHF
TGTGCTAGCAGCTCCGTCCCGGGACAGGGATTGGGTACTTTTGGAAGCAATCAGCCCCAGCATTTT
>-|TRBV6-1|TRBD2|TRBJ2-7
CASSVGGGAYEQYF
TGTGCCAGCAGTGTCGGCGGGGGTGCCTACGAGCAGTACTTC
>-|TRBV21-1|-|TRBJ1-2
CASSKVGRKISYTF
TGTGCCAGCAGCAAAGTGGGGAGGAAGATTAGCTACACCTTC
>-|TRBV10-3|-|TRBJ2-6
CAIADESRGSGANVLTF
TGTGCCATCGCGGACGAATCCAGGGGTTCTGGGGCCAACGTCCTGACTTTC
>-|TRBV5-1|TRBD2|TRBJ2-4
CASSTSGSRNIQYF
TGCGCCAGCAGCACCAGCGGGAGTAGAAACATTCAGTACTTC
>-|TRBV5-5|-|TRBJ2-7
CASSFAPGLHYEQYF
TGTGCCAGCAGCTTCGCCCCCGGGCTTCACTACGAGCAGTACTTC
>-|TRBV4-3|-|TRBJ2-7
CASSFDRSYEQYF
TGCGCCAGCAGCTTTGACAGGAGCTACGAGCAGTACTTC
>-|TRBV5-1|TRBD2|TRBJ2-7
CASSLVGGSYEQYF
TGCGCCAGCAGCTTGGTCGGCGGGAGTTACGAGCAGTACTTC
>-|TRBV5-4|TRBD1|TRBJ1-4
CASSLGAQGDEKLFF
TGTGCCAGCAGCTTGGGAGCCCAGGGGGATGAAAAACTGTTTTTT